These 22 T cell receptor beta chains share one sample of origin, sequenced in a study of identical twins. TCRdb reanalysed the 5' RACE reads using MiXCR and keeps one entry per CDR3 protein. The table has 350,000 or so distinct CDR3 sequences, over 9% seen once. This same sample was also taken into another study, of yellow fever vaccine responses in identical twins.

Sequenced: CD8+ T cells sorted from blood. These receptors came from a woman under 30 in good health.

The chain joins TRBV7-6 to TRBJ2-7; D assignment may be TRBD1 or TRBD2 (5 bases each). CDR1 and CDR2 from the germline V gene are SGHVS and FNYEAQ. V dropped 5 bases and J dropped 4 bases, with 18 bases sitting between them. The CDR3 has 15 amino acids. CDR3 DNA: TGTGCCAGCAGCCTACTTGAGGGGATCCTATACGAGCAGTACTTC. It encodes CASSLLEGILYEQYF.

In its sample, this clonotype was seen a few times. The CDR3 sequence: CASSFGAGGAGTYEQYF. For the CDR3, the DNA is TGCGCCAGCAGCTTTGGGGCAGGGGGCGCCGGGACCTACGAGCAGTACTTC. The chain uses TRBV5-1 and TRBJ2-7, with TRBD1 matching 8 bases. The CDR3 is 17 amino acids. With V trimmed by 2 bases and J by 2 bases, 12 bases remained unmatched. Germline V gene lookup returns CDR1 SGHRS and CDR2 YFSETQ.

This clonotype was counted only a few times. This chain links TRBV7-8 with TRBJ2-3; TRBD2 is a possible D gene (6 bases). Per the germline V gene, CDR1 is SGHVS and CDR2 is FQNEAQ. V was pared by 5 bases and J by 7 bases, with 19 bases between. The CDR3 length is 15 residues. DNA for the CDR3: TGTGCCAGCAGCCTTGGGCAGGGACTCACCAATACGCAGTATTTT. Translation: CASSLGQGLTNTQYF.

In its sample, this clonotype was seen a few times. The chain joins TRBV7-7 to TRBJ2-1; TRBD2 matches at 12 bases. There are 16 residues in the CDR3. V shed 1 base, J shed 5 bases, and the junction held 3 bases outside the gene matches. CDR1 is SSHAT and CDR2 is FNYEAQ in the germline V gene (reference sequence). This CDR3 reads CASSLGGLAGHNEQFF. CDR3 DNA: TGTGCCAGCAGCTTAGGCGGACTAGCGGGACACAATGAGCAGTTCTTC.

The chain combines TRBV7-6 with TRBJ2-5; either TRBD1 or TRBD2 may fit D (6 bases each). The CDR3 totals 13 residues. V was shortened by 6 bases and J by 3 bases, with 11 bases between the two germline ends. Germline CDR1 and CDR2: SGHVS and FNYEAQ. For the CDR3, the DNA is TGTGCCAGCAGGGGGGCTAGCGAAGAGACCCAGTACTTC. Translation gives CASRGASEETQYF.

This clonotype was seen ten or more times. V usage is TRBV2 and J usage is TRBJ2-2; D may be TRBD1 (5 bases). The germline V gene encodes CDR1 SNHLY and CDR2 FYNNEI. V was pared by 6 bases and J by 8 bases, with 10 bases between. The CDR3 totals 12 residues. CDR3 sequence reads: CASSVRVGELFF. CDR3 bases: TGTGCCAGCAGCGTCAGGGTGGGGGAGCTGTTTTTT.

V is TRBV6-1 and J is TRBJ1-5; D is ambiguous. CDR1 and CDR2 (germline): MNHNS, SASEGT. Trimming cost V 8 bases and J 6 bases, with 14 bases left between them. There are 13 residues in the CDR3. CDR3 nucleotide sequence: TGTGCCAGCCGGAAGAGCATGGGTCAGCCCCAGCATTTT. Translation gives CASRKSMGQPQHF.

In its sample, this clonotype was seen a few times. V is TRBV4-1 and J is TRBJ2-7; 9 bases map to TRBD1. V dropped 0 bases and J dropped 9; count of bases not matched to a gene: 3. The CDR3 spans 13 residues. From germline, CDR1 is MGHRA and CDR2 YSYEKL. The CDR3 nucleotides read TGCGCCAGCAGCCAAGAGACAGGGGGTTTGCAGTACGTC. Amino acid sequence: CASSQETGGLQYV.

This clonotype was seen only a few times. The chain combines TRBV9 with TRBJ2-3, with 9 nucleotides matching TRBD2. J lost 4 bases, V lost 6 bases, and 12 bases had no gene match. This CDR3 has 16 residues. Germline V gives CDR1 SGDLS, CDR2 YYNGEE. The CDR3 sequence: CASNPAGAGGPDTQYF. The CDR3 DNA reads as TGTGCCAGCAACCCCGCCGGGGCGGGGGGGCCAGATACGCAGTATTTT.

The chain combines TRBV6-2 or TRBV6-3 with TRBJ2-7, with 9 bases aligning to TRBD1. The CDR3 covers 15 residues. V gave up 0 bases and J gave up 1 base; unmatched junction bases: 1. In germline, CDR1 is MNHEY, CDR2 SVGEGT. The CDR3 reads CASSYSGTGSYEQYV. The CDR3 DNA reads TGTGCCAGCAGTTACTCCGGGACAGGGTCCTACGAGCAGTACGTC.

The V gene is TRBV20-1, the J gene TRBJ2-1; 7 nucleotides line up with TRBD2. The germline CDR1 and CDR2 sequences are DFQATT and SNEGSKA (reference sequence). The CDR3 is 15 residues long. V lost 4 bases, J lost 7 bases, and 13 bases stayed unmatched. CDR3 nucleotide sequence: TGCAGTGCTAAGACTTTGGGTAGCGGGTTTAATGAGCAGTTCTTC. This translates into CSAKTLGSGFNEQFF.

This clonotype was counted a few times. The V call is TRBV4-1, the J call TRBJ2-7; TRBD2 agrees at 12 bases. The CDR3 is 18 amino acids. V shed 0 bases and J 0 bases; nucleotides not matched to a gene: 6. The germline gives CDR1 MGHRA, CDR2 YSYEKL. CDR3 region: CASSQDILAGGPSYEQYF. The CDR3 nucleotides are TGCGCCAGCAGCCAAGATATCCTAGCGGGAGGGCCCTCCTACGAGCAGTACTTC.

The sample holds a few counts of this clonotype. The rearrangement joins TRBV5-1 to TRBJ2-5, with D perhaps TRBD1 (6 bases). Trimming left V 4 bases short and J 5 bases short, with 12 bases between. Germline V gives CDR1 SGHRS, CDR2 YFSETQ. The CDR3 has 13 residues. Here the CDR3 reads CASSTDSPETQYF. CDR3 sequence (DNA): TGCGCCAGCAGCACGGACAGCCCGGAGACCCAGTACTTC.

The sample holds many counts of this clonotype. The chain couples TRBV12-3 or TRBV12-4 to TRBJ2-1, with 7 bases that match TRBD1. Germline trimming cut 7 bases from V and 3 bases from J; bases unmatched to any gene: 9. This CDR3 is 15 amino acids long. This chain's CDR3 is CASTYARGLYNEQFF. The CDR3 bases are TGTGCCAGCACTTACGCGAGGGGGCTCTACAATGAGCAGTTCTTC.

The genes are TRBV5-1 and TRBJ2-7; no firm D call. CDR1 is SGHRS, CDR2 YFSETQ, per germline. Trimming took 0 bases from V and 3 from J, leaving 7 bases between them. CDR3 length: 13 amino acids. CDR3 nucleotide sequence: TGCGCCAGCAGCTTGGATCAGCACTACGAGCAGTACGTC. This gives the protein CASSLDQHYEQYV.

This clonotype showed up many times. The chain links TRBV4-1 to TRBJ2-1; perhaps TRBD1 as D (6 bases). The CDR3 extends over 15 amino acids. Trimming pared 4 bases from V and 0 bases from J, leaving 10 bases between. The germline CDR1 and CDR2 sequences are MGHRA and YSYEKL. In nucleotides, the CDR3 is TGCGCCAGCAGCCCAGGACAGATCTCCTACAATGAGCAGTTCTTC. It is translated as CASSPGQISYNEQFF.

The CDR3 DNA follows: TGCGCCAGCAGCCAAGCTACAGGGATGGTGAGAAAACTGTTTTTT. Protein sequence: CASSQATGMVRKLFF. V gene TRBV4-1 combines with J gene TRBJ1-4, with a possible D match to TRBD1 (6 bases). V lost 1 base and J 10 bases, leaving 16 bases between the germline ends. This CDR3 is 15 amino acids long. Germline values: CDR1 MGHRA, CDR2 YSYEKL.

This clonotype was observed a handful of times. J is TRBJ2-2 and V is TRBV6-4, with D unclear. The CDR3 loop spans 13 amino acids. V was cut by 0 bases and J by 3 bases, with 2 bases left in between. The germline CDR1 and CDR2 sequences are MRHNA and SNTAGT. The CDR3 loop is CASSDSHTGELFF. The DNA for the CDR3 is TGTGCCAGCAGTGACTCCCACACCGGGGAGCTGTTTTTT.

This chain connects TRBV4-1 to TRBJ2-1; 11 bases match TRBD1. V dropped 6 bases and J dropped 6; count of bases not matched to a gene: 4. Germline CDR1 is MGHRA and CDR2 is YSYEKL. This CDR3 has 14 residues. CDR3 sequence: CASSFGTGGNEQFF. The CDR3, as DNA: TGCGCCAGCAGTTTCGGGACAGGGGGCAATGAGCAGTTCTTC.

The genes are TRBV10-3 and TRBJ1-2, with a possible D match to TRBD1 (6 bases). The germline V and J ends were trimmed by 2 bases and 4 bases, with 11 bases remaining between them. The CDR3 is 14 residues long. Germline-derived CDR1 and CDR2 are ENHRY and SYGVKD. CDR3 in amino acids: CAISENRDIYGYTF. CDR3 nucleotide sequence: TGTGCCATCAGTGAGAACAGGGATATCTATGGCTACACCTTC.

V gene TRBV12-3 or TRBV12-4 combines with J gene TRBJ2-2; either TRBD1 or TRBD2 may fit D (6 bases each). The ends were cut back, 1 base at V and 7 bases at J, with 13 bases in the middle. The CDR3 has 15 residues. The CDR3 loop reads CASSLVPGAGGELFF. CDR3 in DNA: TGTGCCAGCAGTTTAGTCCCGGGGGCCGGCGGGGAGCTGTTTTTT.

This clonotype was seen a handful of times. The gene calls are TRBV3-1 and TRBJ2-3; D is unresolved. Trimming took off 3 bases at V and 4 bases at J, with 11 bases between the two ends. Germline V gene data show CDR1 as LGHDT and CDR2 as YNNKEL (reference sequence). This CDR3 contains 14 residues. The CDR3 region has the DNA TGTGCCAGCAGCCAGGTCCACCTCCCAGATACGCAGTATTTT. This encodes CASSQVHLPDTQYF.